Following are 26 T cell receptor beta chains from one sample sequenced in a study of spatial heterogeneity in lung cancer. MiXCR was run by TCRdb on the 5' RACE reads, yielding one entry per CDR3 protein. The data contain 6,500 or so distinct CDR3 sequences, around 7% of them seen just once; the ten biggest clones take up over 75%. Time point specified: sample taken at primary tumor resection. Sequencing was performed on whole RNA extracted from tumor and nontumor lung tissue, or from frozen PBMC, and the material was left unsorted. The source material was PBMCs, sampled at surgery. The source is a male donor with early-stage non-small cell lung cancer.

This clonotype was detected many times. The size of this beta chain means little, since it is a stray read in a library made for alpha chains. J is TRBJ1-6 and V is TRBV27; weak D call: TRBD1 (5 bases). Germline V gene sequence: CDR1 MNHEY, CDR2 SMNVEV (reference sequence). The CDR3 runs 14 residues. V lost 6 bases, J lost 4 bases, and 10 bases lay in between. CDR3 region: CASRSGGYNSPLHF. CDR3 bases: TGTGCCAGCAGATCTGGGGGGTATAATTCACCCCTCCACTTT.

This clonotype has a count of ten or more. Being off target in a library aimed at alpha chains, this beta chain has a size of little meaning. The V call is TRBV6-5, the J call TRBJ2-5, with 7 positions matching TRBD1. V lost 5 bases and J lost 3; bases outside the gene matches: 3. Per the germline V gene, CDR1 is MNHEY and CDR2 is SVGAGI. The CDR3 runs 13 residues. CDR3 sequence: CASSRGTEETQYF. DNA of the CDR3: TGTGCCAGCAGTAGGGGGACAGAAGAGACCCAGTACTTC.

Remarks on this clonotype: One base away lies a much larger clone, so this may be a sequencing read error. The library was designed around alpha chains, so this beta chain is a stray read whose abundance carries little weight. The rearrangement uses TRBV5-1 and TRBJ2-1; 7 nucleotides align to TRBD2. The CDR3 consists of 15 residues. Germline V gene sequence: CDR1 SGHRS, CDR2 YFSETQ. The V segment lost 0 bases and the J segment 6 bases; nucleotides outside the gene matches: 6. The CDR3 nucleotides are TGCGCCAGCAGCTTGGAGGGAGGGCCCATCAATGAGCAGTTCTTC. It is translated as CASSLEGGPINEQFF.

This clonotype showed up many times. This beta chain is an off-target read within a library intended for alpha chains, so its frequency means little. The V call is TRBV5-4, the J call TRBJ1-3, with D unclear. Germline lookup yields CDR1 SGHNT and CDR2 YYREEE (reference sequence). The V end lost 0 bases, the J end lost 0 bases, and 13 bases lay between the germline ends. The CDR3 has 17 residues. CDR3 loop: CASSLVGELFSGNTIYF. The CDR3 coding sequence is TGTGCCAGCAGCTTGGTTGGGGAACTATTCTCTGGAAACACCATATATTTT. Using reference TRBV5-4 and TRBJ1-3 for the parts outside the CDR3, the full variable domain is ETGVTQSPTHLIKTRGQQVTLRCSSQSGHNTVSWYQQALGQGPQFIFQYYREEENGRGNFPPRFSGLQFPNYSSELNVNALELDDSALYLCASSLVGELFSGNTIYFGEGSWLTVV.

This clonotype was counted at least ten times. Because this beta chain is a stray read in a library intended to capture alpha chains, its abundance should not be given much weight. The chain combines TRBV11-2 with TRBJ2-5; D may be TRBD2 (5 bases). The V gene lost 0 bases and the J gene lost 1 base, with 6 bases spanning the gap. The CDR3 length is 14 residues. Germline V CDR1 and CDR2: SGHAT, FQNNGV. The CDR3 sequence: CASSLETTQETQYF. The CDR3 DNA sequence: TGTGCCAGCAGCTTAGAGACTACCCAAGAGACCCAGTACTTC.

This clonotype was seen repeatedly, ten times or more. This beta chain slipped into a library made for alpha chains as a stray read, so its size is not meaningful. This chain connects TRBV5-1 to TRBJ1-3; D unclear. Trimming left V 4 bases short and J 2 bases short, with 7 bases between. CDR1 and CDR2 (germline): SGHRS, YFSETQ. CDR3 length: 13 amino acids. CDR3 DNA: TGCGCCAGCAGCCCCATCCCTGGAAACACCATATATTTT. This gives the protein CASSPIPGNTIYF.

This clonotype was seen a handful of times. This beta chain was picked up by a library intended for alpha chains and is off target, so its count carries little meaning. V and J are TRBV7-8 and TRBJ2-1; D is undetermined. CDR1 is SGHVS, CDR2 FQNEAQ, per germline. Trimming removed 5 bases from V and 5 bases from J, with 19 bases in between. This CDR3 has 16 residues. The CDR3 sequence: CASSERAGAQNNEQFF. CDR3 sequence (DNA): TGTGCCAGCAGCGAAAGGGCCGGCGCCCAAAACAATGAGCAGTTCTTC.

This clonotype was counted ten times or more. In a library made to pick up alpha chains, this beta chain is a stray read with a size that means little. CDR3 nucleotide sequence: TGTGCCAGCAGCCACGTGCTAGGGTCACCAAACTACGAGCAGTACTTC. It is translated as CASSHVLGSPNYEQYF. The V call is TRBV5-4, the J call TRBJ2-7; D ambiguous. Trimming took 4 bases from V and 3 from J, leaving 20 bases between them. Germline V gene data show CDR1 as SGHNT and CDR2 as YYREEE (reference sequence). The CDR3 sequence is 16 residues long.

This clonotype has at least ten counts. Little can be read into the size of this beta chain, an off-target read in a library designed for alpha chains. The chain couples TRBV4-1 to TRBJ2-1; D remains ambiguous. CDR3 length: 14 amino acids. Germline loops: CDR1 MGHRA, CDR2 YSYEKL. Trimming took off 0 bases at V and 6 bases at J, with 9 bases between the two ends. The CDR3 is CASSQEGILNEQFF. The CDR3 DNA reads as TGCGCCAGCAGCCAAGAGGGGATACTCAATGAGCAGTTCTTC.

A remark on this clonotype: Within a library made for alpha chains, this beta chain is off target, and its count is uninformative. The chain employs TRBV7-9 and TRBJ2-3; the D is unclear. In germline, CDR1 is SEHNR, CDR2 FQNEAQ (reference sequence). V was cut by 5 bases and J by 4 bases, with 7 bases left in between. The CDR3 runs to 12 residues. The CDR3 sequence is CASSPTSDTQYF. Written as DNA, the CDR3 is TGTGCCAGCAGCCCGACATCAGATACGCAGTATTTT. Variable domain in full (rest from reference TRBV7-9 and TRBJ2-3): DTGVSQNPRHKITKRGQNVTFRCDPISEHNRLYWYRQTLGQGPEFLTYFQNEAQLEKSRLLSDRFSAERPKGSFSTLEIQRTEQGDSAMYLCASSPTSDTQYFGPGTRLTVL.

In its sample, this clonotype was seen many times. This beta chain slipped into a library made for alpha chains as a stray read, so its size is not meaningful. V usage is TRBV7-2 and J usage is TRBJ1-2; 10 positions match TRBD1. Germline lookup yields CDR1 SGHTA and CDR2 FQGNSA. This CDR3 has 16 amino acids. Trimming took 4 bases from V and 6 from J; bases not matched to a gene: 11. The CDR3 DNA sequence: TGTGCCAGCAGCTCCCGCGGAGGGGACAGGGGCGATGGCTACACCTTC. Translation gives CASSSRGGDRGDGYTF.

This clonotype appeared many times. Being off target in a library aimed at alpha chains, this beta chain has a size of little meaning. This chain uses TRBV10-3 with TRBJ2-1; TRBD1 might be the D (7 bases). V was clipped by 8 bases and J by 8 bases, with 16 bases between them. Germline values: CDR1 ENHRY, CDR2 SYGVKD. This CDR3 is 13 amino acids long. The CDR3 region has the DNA TGTGCCATCCGGGACTCCCAGGGGGATGAGCAGTTCTTC. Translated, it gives CAIRDSQGDEQFF.

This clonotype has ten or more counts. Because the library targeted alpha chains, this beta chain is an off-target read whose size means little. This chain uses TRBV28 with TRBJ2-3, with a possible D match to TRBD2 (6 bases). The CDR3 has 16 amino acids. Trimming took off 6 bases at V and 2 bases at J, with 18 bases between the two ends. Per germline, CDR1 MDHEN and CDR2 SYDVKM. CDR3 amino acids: CASRGPRRENTDTQYF. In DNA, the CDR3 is TGTGCCAGCAGGGGCCCGAGGAGGGAAAACACAGATACGCAGTATTTT.

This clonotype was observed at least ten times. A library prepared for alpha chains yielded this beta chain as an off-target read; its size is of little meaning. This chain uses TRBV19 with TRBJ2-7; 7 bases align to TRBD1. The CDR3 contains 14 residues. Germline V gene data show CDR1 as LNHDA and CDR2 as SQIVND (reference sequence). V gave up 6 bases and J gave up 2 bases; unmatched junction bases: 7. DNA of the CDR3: TGTGCCAGTAGCCGGGGACAGCACCCCTACGAGCAGTACTTC. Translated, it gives CASSRGQHPYEQYF. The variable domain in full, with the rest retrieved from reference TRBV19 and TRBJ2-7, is DGGITQSPKYLFRKEGQNVTLSCEQNLNHDAMYWYRQDPGQGLRLIYYSQIVNDFQKGDIAEGYSVSREKKESFPLTVTSAQKNPTAFYLCASSRGQHPYEQYFGPGTRLTVT.

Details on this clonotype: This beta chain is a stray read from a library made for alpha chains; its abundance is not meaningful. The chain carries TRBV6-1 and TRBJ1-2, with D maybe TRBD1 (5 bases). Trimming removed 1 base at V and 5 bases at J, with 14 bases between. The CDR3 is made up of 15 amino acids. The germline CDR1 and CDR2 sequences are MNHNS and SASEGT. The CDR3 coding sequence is TGTGCCAGCAGTGAAGTTTTTGGGGCGGCGTATGGCTACACCTTC. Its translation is CASSEVFGAAYGYTF.

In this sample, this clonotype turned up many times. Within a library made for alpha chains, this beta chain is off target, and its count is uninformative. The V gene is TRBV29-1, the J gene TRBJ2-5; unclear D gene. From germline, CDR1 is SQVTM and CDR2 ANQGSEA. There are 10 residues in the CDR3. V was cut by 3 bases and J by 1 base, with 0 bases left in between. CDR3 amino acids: CSVDQETQYF. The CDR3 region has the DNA TGCAGCGTTGACCAAGAGACCCAGTACTTC.

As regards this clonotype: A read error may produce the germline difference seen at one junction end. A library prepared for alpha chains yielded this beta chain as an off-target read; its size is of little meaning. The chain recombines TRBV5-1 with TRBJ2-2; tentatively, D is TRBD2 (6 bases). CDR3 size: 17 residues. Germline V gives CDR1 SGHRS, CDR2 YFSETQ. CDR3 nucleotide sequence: TGCGCCAGCAGATTGGAGGAAAGTTTAAGCGGGACCGGGGAGCTGTTTTTT. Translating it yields CASRLEESLSGTGELFF.

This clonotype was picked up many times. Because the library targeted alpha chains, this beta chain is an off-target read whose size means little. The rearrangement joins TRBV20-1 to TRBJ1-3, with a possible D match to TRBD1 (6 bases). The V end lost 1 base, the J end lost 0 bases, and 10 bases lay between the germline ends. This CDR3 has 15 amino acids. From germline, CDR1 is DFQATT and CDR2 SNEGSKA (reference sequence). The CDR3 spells CSARVGGFSGNTIYF. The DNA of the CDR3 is TGCAGTGCTAGAGTAGGGGGATTCTCTGGAAACACCATATATTTT.

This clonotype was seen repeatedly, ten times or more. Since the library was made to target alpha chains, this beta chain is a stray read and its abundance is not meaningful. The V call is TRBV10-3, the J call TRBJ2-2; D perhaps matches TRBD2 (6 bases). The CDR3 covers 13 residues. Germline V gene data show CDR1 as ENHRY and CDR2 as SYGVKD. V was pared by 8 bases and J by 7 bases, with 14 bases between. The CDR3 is CAIRRGEGGELFF. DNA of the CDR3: TGTGCCATCCGGCGGGGCGAAGGCGGGGAGCTGTTTTTT.

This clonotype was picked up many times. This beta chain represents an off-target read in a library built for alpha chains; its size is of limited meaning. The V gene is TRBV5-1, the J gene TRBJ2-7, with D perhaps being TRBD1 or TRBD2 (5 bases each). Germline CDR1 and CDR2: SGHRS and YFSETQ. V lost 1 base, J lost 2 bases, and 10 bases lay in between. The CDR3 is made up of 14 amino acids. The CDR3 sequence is CASSLRDGPYEQYF. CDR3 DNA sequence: TGCGCCAGCAGCTTGCGGGACGGCCCCTACGAGCAGTACTTC.

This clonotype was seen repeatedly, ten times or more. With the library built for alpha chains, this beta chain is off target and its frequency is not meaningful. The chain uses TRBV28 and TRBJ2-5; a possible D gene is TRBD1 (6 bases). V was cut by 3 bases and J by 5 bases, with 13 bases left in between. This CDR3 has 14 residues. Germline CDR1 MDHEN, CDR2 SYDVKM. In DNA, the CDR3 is TGTGCCAGCAGTTTGGTTGGGGGCGAGGAGACCCAGTACTTC. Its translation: CASSLVGGEETQYF.

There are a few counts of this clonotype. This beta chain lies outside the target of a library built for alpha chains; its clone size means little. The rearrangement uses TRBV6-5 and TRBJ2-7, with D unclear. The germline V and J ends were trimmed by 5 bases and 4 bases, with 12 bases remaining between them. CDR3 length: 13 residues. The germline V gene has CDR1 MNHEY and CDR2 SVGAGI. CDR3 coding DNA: TGTGCCAGCAGTGGCGGAATCGGATACGAGCAGTACTTC. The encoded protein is CASSGGIGYEQYF.

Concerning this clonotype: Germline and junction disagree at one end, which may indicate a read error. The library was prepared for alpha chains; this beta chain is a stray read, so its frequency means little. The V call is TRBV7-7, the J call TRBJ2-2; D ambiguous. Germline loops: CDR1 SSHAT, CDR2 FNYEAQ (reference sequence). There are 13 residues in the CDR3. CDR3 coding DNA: TGTGCTAGCAGTCACTTGGGGAACGGGGAGCTGTTTTTT. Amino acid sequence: CASSHLGNGELFF.

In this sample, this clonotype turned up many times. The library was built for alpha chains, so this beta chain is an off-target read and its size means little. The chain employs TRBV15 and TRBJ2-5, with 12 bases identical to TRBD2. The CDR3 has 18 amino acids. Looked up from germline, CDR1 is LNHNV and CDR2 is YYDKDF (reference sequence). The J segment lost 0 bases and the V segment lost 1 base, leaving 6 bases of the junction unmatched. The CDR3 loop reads CATSRVPTSGGNQETQYF. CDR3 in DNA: TGTGCCACCAGCAGAGTCCCAACTAGCGGGGGGAACCAAGAGACCCAGTACTTC.

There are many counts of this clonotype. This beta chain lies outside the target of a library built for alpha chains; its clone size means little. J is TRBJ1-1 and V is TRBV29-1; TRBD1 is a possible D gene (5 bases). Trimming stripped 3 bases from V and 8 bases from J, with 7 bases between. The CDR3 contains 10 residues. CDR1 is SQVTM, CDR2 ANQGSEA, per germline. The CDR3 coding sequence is TGCAGCGTTGAGCCAGGGGAAGCTTTCTTT. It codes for CSVEPGEAFF.

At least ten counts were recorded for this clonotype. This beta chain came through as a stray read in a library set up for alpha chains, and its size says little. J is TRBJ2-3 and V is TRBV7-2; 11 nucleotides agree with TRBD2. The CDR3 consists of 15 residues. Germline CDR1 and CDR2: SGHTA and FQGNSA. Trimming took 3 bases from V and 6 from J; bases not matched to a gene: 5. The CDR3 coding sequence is TGTGCCAGCAGCTTTTATAGCGGGAGGGGGGATACGCAGTATTTT. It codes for CASSFYSGRGDTQYF.